This T cell receptor beta chain was found in a study of T cells in Graves' hyperthyroidism and ophthalmopathy. J gave up 4 bases and V 2 bases, and 3 bases lay outside the gene matches. Germline V gene lookup returns CDR1 KGHSH and CDR2 LQKENI. The CDR3 covers 15 residues. Amplified regions were TCR beta CDR3 sequences from RNA transcripts. HTBI primers drove first-round RT-PCR of the TCR CDR3. MiXCR, applied by TCRdb to the multiplex PCR reads, yields one record per CDR3 protein. The sample carries about 260,000 distinct CDR3 sequences, less than 30% recorded once. Source material: blood. The TCR originated in a middle-aged man with Graves' hyperthyroidism that later progressed to Graves' ophthalmopathy. The chain has TRBV18 and TRBJ2-3; TRBD1 agrees at 10 bases. CDR3 protein: CASSPEGQGPDTQYF. DNA of the CDR3: TGTGCCAGCTCACCAGAGGGACAGGGGCCAGATACGCAGTATTTT. Full variable domain (outside the CDR3, taken from reference TRBV18 and TRBJ2-3): NAGVMQNPRHLVRRRGQEARLRCSPMKGHSHVYWYRQLPEEGLKFMVYLQKENIIDESGMPKERFSAEFPKEGPSILRIQQVVRGDSAAYFCASSPEGQGPDTQYFGPGTRLTVL.